This passage covers 15 T cell receptor beta chains from one sample sequenced in a study of glioma-infiltrating T cells after dendritic cell vaccination. This table comes from immunoSEQ multiplex PCR, and its TCRdb copy is limited to in-frame clones, with some not included. The sample carries around 96,000 clones, about 80% recorded once. The source was blood, collected before dendritic cell vaccination. The receptors were sampled from a human donor with glioblastoma.

The V gene is TRBV5-1, the J gene TRBJ2-1; 13 nucleotides line up with TRBD2. This CDR3 region has 15 residues. The V segment lost 7 bases and the J segment 10 bases; nucleotides outside the gene matches: 11. Germline V gene lookup returns CDR1 SGHRS and CDR2 YFSETQ. CDR3 sequence (DNA): TGCGCCAGCGAACTAGCGGGAGGGCAGGTTACCGAGCAGTTCTTC. Amino acids: CASELAGGQVTEQFF.

V usage is TRBV10-3 and J usage is TRBJ2-7, with TRBD2 identical over 8 bases. V lost 5 bases and J lost 2; bases outside the gene matches: 5. This CDR3 contains 14 residues. The germline CDR1 and CDR2 sequences are ENHRY and SYGVKD. The CDR3 DNA is TGTGCCATCAGTCCGGGGGGGGGAACCTACGAGCAGTACTTC. This translates into CAISPGGGTYEQYF.

J is TRBJ2-3 and V is TRBV5-8; tentative D call: TRBD2 (5 bases). V was trimmed by 4 bases and J by 5 bases, leaving 14 bases between them. The CDR3 loop spans 14 amino acids. Germline CDR1 and CDR2: SGHTS and YDEGEE. CDR3 nucleotide sequence: TGTGCCAGCAGCGAGCGGAGCTTGAGAGATACGCAGTATTTT. Its translation: CASSERSLRDTQYF.

The genes are TRBV4-2 and TRBJ2-1; D may be TRBD2 (5 bases). CDR1 LGHNA and CDR2 YNFKEQ come from the germline V gene. CDR3 length equals 17 residues. Trimming stripped 0 bases from V and 7 bases from J, with 19 bases between. The CDR3 DNA is TGTGCCAGCAGCCAAGATCTGCAGACTAACCCCCCAAATGAGCAGTTCTTC. Translation: CASSQDLQTNPPNEQFF.

This clone showed up just a few times. The chain links TRBV4-1 to TRBJ1-5; unclear D gene. CDR3 length: 17 amino acids. Trimming took 4 bases from V and 0 from J, leaving 16 bases between them. The germline CDR1 and CDR2 sequences are MGHRA and YSYEKL. The CDR3 sequence is CASSLLGLNNSNQPQHF. The CDR3 DNA follows: TGCGCCAGCAGCCTCCTCGGACTGAATAATAGCAATCAGCCCCAGCATTTT.

The chain combines TRBV9 with TRBJ2-1, with D possibly being TRBD2 (7 bases). Between the trimmed V and J ends, which lost 0 bases and 7 bases, there was a span of 17 bases. The CDR3 covers 16 residues. Germline assignment: CDR1 SGDLS and CDR2 YYNGEE. The CDR3 DNA is TGTGCCAGCAGCGTAGTTATCGGGGGGCCGAGGAATGAGCAGTTCTTC. Amino acid sequence: CASSVVIGGPRNEQFF.

The chain uses TRBV2 and TRBJ1-2; 7 bases fit TRBD1. This CDR3 has 15 residues. V lost 4 bases, J lost 4 bases, and 9 bases stayed unmatched. Germline CDR1 SNHLY, CDR2 FYNNEI. DNA of the CDR3: TGTGCCAGCAGTGTGGGACAGCGATTAACCTATGGCTACACCTTC. This gives the protein CASSVGQRLTYGYTF.

The chain links TRBV5-1 to TRBJ2-3; 8 bases map to TRBD2. The V and J ends lost 2 bases and 5 bases, in that order; junction bases with no gene match: 7. Germline values: CDR1 SGHRS, CDR2 YFSETQ. CDR3 length: 15 residues. CDR3 bases: TGCGCCAGCAGCTTCGGAGCGGGAGTGGTAGATACGCAGTATTTT. Encoded protein: CASSFGAGVVDTQYF.

The chain employs TRBV7-9 and TRBJ2-1; 7 bases agree with TRBD2. CDR1 SEHNR and CDR2 FQNEAQ come from the germline V gene (reference sequence). V lost 4 bases to trimming and J lost 6 bases; unmatched junction nucleotides: 12. This CDR3 region has 16 residues. The CDR3 DNA reads as TGTGCCAGCAGCTCCGCGAAAGGAGCGGGAACCAATGAGCAGTTCTTC. It translates to CASSSAKGAGTNEQFF.

This chain links TRBV7-2 with TRBJ1-5; D is possibly TRBD1 (5 bases). V shed 0 bases and J shed 4 bases, with 10 bases lying between them. Germline values: CDR1 SGHTA, CDR2 FQGNSA. This CDR3 comprises 15 residues. This CDR3 reads CASSLAGGRNQPQHF. In nucleotides, the CDR3 is TGTGCCAGCAGCTTAGCGGGGGGAAGGAATCAGCCCCAGCATTTT.

The V and J genes are TRBV7-8 and TRBJ1-2; 10 bases are shared with TRBD1. The V gene's germline CDR1 is SGHVS and CDR2 FQNEAQ. Trimming at V came to 0 bases and at J to 4 bases, leaving 5 bases not matched to a gene. The CDR3 contains 16 residues. The CDR3, as DNA: TGTGCCAGCAGCTTAGCGGGGGACAGGGGAGGCTATGGCTACACCTTC. Translating it yields CASSLAGDRGGYGYTF.

This clone was detected only once. V and J are TRBV19 and TRBJ2-3; TRBD2 might be the D (6 bases). CDR3 size: 15 residues. V was trimmed by 5 bases and J by 2 bases, leaving 14 bases between them. Germline CDR1 and CDR2: LNHDA and SQIVND (reference sequence). The CDR3: CASSLMGLITDTQYF. The CDR3 DNA sequence: TGTGCCAGTAGTCTCATGGGACTGATCACAGATACGCAGTATTTT.

V usage is TRBV18 and J usage is TRBJ1-4; D not resolved. Germline CDR1 KGHSH, CDR2 LQKENI. The CDR3 consists of 12 residues. V was cut by 3 bases and J by 6 bases, with 5 bases left in between. CDR3 nucleotide sequence: TGTGCCAGCTCACCGGCGGATGAAAAACTGTTTTTT. Translating it yields CASSPADEKLFF.

The CDR3 coding sequence is TGTGCCAGCAGTGCGGGGGGCGCGGGGCAAGAGACCCAGTACTTC. It encodes CASSAGGAGQETQYF. The chain combines TRBV28 with TRBJ2-5; 8 bases fit TRBD2. This CDR3 has 15 amino acids. Germline-derived CDR1 and CDR2 are MDHEN and SYDVKM. J was trimmed by 2 bases and V by 5 bases; bases with no gene match: 7. The complete variable domain, with remaining parts taken from reference TRBV28 and TRBJ2-5, reads DVKVTQSSRYLVKRTGEKVFLECVQDMDHENMFWYRQDPGLGLRLIYFSYDVKMKEKGDIPEGYSVSREKKERFSLILESASTNQTSMYLCASSAGGAGQETQYFGPGTRLLVL.

This rearrangement joins TRBV7-6 to TRBJ2-7; 7 nucleotides line up with TRBD1. J gave up 1 base and V 3 bases, and 3 bases lay outside the gene matches. This CDR3 is built from 14 residues. The V gene's germline CDR1 is SGHVS and CDR2 FNYEAQ. In DNA form, the CDR3 reads TGTGCCAGCAGCTTCGGGGACAGTTCCTACGAGCAGTACTTC. It is translated as CASSFGDSSYEQYF.